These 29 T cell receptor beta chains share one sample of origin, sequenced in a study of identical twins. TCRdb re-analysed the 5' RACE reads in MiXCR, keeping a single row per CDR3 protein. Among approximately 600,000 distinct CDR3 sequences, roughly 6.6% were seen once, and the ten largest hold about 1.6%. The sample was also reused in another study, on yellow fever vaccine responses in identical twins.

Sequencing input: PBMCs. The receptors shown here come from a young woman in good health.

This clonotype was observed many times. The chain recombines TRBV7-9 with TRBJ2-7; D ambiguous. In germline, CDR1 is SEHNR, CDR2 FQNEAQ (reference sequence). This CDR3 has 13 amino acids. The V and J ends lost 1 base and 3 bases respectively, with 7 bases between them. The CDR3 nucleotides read TGTGCCAGCAGCTTAGGCAGTCTCTACGAGCAGTACGTC. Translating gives CASSLGSLYEQYV.

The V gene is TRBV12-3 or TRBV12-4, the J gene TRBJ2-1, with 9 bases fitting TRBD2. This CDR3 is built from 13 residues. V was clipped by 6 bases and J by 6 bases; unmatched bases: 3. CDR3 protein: CASRRTSANEQFF. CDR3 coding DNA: TGTGCCAGCAGAAGGACTAGCGCCAATGAGCAGTTCTTC.

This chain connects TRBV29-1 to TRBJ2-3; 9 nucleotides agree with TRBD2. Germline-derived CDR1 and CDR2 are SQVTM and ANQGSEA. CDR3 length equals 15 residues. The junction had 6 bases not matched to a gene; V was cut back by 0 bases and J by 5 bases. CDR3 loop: CSVEDPLAGLDTQYF. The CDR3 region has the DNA TGCAGCGTTGAAGATCCCCTAGCGGGACTAGATACGCAGTATTTT.

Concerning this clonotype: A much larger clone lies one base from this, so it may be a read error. Here the CDR3 DNA reads TGTGCCAGCAGCCAAGGTCTTAGAGGGAGTTCGAGGGAGCAGTACTTC. This sequence encodes CASSQGLRGSSREQYF. This chain joins TRBV3-1 and TRBJ2-7; tentatively, D is TRBD2 (5 bases). Trimming pared 1 base from V and 7 bases from J, leaving 20 bases between. CDR1 and CDR2 (germline): LGHDT, YNNKEL (reference sequence). The length of the CDR3 is 16 residues.

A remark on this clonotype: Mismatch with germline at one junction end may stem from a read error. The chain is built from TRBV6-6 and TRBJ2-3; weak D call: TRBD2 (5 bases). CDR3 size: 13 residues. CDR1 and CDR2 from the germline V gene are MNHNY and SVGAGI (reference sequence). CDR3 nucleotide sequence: TGTGCCAGCATCGGACTTAGCACAGATACGCAGAATTTT. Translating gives CASIGLSTDTQNF.

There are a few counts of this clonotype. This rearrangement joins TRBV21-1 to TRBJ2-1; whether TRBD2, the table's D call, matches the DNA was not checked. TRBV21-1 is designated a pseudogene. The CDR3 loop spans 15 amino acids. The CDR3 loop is CASSKGRGRRDEQFF. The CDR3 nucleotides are TGTGCCAGCAGCAAAGGAAGGGGACGGCGGGATGAGCAGTTCTTC.

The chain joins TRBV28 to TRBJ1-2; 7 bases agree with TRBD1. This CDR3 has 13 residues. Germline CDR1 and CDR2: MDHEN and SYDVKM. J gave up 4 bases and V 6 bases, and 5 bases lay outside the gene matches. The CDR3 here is CASSRAGGYGYTF. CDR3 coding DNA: TGTGCCAGCAGCCGCGCAGGGGGCTATGGCTACACCTTC.

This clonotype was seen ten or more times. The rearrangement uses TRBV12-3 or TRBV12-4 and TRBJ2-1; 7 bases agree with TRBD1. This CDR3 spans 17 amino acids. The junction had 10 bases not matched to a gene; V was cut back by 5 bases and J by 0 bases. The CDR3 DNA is TGTGCCAGCAGTCCCAAGGACAGGCCTTTCTCCTACAATGAGCAGTTCTTC. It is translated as CASSPKDRPFSYNEQFF.

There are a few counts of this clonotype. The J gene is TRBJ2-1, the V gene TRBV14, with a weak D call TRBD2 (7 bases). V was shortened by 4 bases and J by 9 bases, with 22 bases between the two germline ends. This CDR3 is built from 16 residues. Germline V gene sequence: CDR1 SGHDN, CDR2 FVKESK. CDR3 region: CASSLRGGGLVREQFF. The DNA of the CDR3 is TGTGCCAGCAGCCTTCGGGGAGGGGGTCTCGTCCGTGAGCAGTTCTTC.

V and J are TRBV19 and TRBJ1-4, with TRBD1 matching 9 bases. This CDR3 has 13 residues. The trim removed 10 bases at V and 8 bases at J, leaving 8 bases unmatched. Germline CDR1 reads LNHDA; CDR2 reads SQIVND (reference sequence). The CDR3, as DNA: TGTGCCACCCAACAGGGGGCCGGGGAAAAACTGTTTTTT. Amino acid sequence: CATQQGAGEKLFF.

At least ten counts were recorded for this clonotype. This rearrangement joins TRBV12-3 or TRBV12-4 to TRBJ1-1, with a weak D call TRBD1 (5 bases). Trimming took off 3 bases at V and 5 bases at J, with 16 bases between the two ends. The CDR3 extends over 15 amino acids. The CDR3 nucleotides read TGTGCCAGCAGTTTCACCCCCGGGGGACGGACTGAAGCTTTCTTT. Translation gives CASSFTPGGRTEAFF.

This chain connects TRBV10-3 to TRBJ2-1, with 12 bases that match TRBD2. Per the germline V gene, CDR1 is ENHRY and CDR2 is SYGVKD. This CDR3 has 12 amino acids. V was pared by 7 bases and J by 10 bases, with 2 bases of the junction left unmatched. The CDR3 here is CAITGTSGEQFF. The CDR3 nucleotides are TGTGCCATCACCGGGACTAGCGGGGAGCAGTTCTTC.

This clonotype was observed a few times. The CDR3 is CASRPGTLSYNEQFF. The CDR3 nucleotides read TGTGCCAGCAGACCCGGGACCCTCTCCTACAATGAGCAGTTCTTC. The V call is TRBV2, the J call TRBJ2-1, with D possibly called TRBD1 or TRBD2 (5 bases each). V gave up 6 bases and J gave up 0 bases, with 12 bases separating them. This CDR3 comprises 15 residues. Germline V gene data show CDR1 as SNHLY and CDR2 as FYNNEI.

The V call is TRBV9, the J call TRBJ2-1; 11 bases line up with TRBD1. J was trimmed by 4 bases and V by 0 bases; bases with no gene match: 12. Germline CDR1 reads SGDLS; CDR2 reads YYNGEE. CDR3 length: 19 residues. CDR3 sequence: CASSVEGQGGLDPYNEQFF. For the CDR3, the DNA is TGTGCCAGCAGCGTAGAGGGACAGGGGGGACTAGACCCTTACAATGAGCAGTTCTTC.

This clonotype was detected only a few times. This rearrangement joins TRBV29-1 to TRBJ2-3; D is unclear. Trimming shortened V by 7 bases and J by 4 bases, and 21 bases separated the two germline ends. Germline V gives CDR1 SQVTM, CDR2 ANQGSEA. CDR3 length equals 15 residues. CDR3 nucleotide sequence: TGCAGCGGGGCCGTCCTAGGCCTGAGAGCAGATACGCAGTATTTT. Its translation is CSGAVLGLRADTQYF.

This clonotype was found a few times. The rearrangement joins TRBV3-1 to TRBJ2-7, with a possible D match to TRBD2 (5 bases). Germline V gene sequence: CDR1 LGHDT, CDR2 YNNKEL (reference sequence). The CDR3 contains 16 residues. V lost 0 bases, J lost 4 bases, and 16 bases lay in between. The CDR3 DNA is TGTGCCAGCAGCCAAGAGATTAGGTCGACGGGATACGAGCAGTACGTC. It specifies CASSQEIRSTGYEQYV.

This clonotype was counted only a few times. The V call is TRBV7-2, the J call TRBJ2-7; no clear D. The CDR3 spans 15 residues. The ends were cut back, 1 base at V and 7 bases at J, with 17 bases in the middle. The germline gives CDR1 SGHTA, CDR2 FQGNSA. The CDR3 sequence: CASSLEVGPHREQYF. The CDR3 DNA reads TGTGCCAGCAGCTTAGAGGTCGGACCCCACCGGGAGCAGTACTTC.

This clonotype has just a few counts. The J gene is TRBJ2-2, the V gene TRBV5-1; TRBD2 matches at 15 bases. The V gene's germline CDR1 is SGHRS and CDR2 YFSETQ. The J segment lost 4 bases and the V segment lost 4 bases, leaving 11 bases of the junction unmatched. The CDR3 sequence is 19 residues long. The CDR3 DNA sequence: TGCGCCAGCAGCGTGCCGGGACTAGCGGGAGGCGTGAGCACCGGGGAGCTGTTTTTT. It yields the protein CASSVPGLAGGVSTGELFF.

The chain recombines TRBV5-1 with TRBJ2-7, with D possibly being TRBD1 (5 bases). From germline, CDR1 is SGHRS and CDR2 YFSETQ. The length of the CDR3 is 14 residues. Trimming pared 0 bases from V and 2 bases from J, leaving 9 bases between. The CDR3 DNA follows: TGCGCCAGCAGCTTGGCAGGGTTGGCCTACGAGCAGTACGTC. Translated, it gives CASSLAGLAYEQYV.

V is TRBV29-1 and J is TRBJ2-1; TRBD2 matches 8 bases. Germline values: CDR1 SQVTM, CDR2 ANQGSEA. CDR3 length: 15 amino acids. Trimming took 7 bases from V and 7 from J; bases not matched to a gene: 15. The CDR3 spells CSAGEGAGGWNEQFF. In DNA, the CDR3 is TGCAGCGCCGGCGAGGGCGCGGGGGGTTGGAATGAGCAGTTCTTC.

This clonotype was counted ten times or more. The CDR3 sequence: CASTLSMDEQFF. The CDR3 coding sequence is TGTGCCAGCACCCTTTCCATGGATGAGCAGTTCTTC. The chain joins TRBV12-3 or TRBV12-4 to TRBJ2-1; D unresolved. The ends were cut back, 7 bases at V and 8 bases at J, with 12 bases in the middle. This CDR3 region has 12 residues.

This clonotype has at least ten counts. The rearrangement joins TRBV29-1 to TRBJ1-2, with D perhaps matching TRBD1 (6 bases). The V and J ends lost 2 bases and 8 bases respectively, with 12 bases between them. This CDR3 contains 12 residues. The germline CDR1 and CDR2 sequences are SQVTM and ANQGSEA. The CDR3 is CSVEIFGGGYTF. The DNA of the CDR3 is TGCAGCGTTGAAATTTTTGGGGGCGGCTACACCTTC.

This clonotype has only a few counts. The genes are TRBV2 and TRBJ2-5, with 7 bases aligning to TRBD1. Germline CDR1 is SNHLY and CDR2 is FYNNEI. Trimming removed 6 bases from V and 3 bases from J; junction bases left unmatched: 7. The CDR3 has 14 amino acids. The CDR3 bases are TGTGCCAGCAGCGGCGGACAGGAAAAAGAGACCCAGTACTTC. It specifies CASSGGQEKETQYF.

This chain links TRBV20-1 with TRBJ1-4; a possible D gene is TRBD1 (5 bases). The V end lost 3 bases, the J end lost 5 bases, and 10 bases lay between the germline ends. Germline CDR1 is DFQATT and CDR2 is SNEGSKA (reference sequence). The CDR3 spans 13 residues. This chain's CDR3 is CSASREGNEKLFF. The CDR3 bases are TGCAGTGCTAGCAGGGAGGGGAATGAAAAACTGTTTTTT.

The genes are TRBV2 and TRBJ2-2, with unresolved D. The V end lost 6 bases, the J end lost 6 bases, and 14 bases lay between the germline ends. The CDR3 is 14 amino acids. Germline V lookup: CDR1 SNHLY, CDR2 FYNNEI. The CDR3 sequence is CASRTEFSAGELFF. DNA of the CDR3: TGTGCCAGCAGGACCGAATTTTCCGCCGGGGAGCTGTTTTTT.

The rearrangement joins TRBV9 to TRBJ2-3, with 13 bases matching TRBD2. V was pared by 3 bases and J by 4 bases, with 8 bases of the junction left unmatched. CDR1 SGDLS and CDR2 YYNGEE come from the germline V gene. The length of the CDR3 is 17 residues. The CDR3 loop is CASSDDPTSGRPDTQYF. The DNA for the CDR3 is TGTGCCAGCAGCGATGACCCGACTAGCGGGAGGCCAGATACGCAGTATTTT.

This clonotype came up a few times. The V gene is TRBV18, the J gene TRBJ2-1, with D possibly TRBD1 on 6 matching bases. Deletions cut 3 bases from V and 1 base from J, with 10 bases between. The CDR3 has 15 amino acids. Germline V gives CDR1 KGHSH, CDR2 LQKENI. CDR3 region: CASSPFTGSYNEQFF. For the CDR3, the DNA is TGTGCCAGCTCACCGTTTACAGGGTCCTACAATGAGCAGTTCTTC.

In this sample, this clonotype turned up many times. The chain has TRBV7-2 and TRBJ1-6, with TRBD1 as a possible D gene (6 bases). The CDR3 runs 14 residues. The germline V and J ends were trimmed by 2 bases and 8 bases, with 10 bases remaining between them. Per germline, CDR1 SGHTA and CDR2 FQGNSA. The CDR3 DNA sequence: TGTGCCAGCAGCTTAAACGGGGGCTATTCACCCCTCCACTTT. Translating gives CASSLNGGYSPLHF. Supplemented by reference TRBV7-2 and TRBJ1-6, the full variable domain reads GAGVSQSPSNKVTEKGKDVELRCDPISGHTALYWYRQSLGQGLEFLIYFQGNSAPDKSGLPSDRFSAERTGGSVSTLTIQRTQQEDSAVYLCASSLNGGYSPLHFGNGTRLTVT.

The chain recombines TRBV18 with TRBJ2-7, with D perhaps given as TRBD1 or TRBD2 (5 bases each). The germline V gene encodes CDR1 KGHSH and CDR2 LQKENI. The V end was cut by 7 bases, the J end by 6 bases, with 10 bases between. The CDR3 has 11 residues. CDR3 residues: CASYRDGEQYF. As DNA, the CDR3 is TGTGCCAGCTACCGGGACGGCGAGCAGTACTTC.